A single sample gave rise to the 27 T cell receptor beta chains below, sequenced in a study of T cell responses to AZD1222 COVID-19 vaccine. Method: immunoSEQ multiplex PCR; TCRdb's copy keeps in-frame clones and lacks some. The sample has 45,000 to 65,000 clones, over 70% seen once. This specimen was peripheral blood, taken on day 0 of AZD1222 vaccination. The receptors stem from an adult in good health.

In DNA, the CDR3 is TGTGCCAGCAGGCAACTACCTGGGCAGGGCTATGGCTACACCTTC. Protein: CASRQLPGQGYGYTF. The genes are TRBV6-5 and TRBJ1-2; D might be TRBD1 (5 bases). Germline V lookup: CDR1 MNHEY, CDR2 SVGAGI. With 6 bases removed from V and 4 bases from J, the gap between germline ends came to 18 bases. The CDR3 length is 15 residues.

This chain links TRBV6-6 with TRBJ1-4; 8 nucleotides align to TRBD1. Germline V gene data show CDR1 as MNHNY and CDR2 as SVGAGI (reference sequence). The CDR3 is made up of 13 amino acids. Trimming cost V 6 bases and J 5 bases; bases outside gene matches: 2. This CDR3 is CASSRTGNEKLFF. The DNA for the CDR3 is TGTGCCAGCAGCAGGACAGGGAATGAAAAACTGTTTTTT.

The rearrangement links TRBV6-5 to TRBJ1-3, with D tentatively TRBD1 (6 bases). Trimming cost V 0 bases and J 11 bases, with 17 bases left between them. Germline lookup yields CDR1 MNHEY and CDR2 SVGAGI. The CDR3 loop spans 15 amino acids. The CDR3 region has the DNA TGTGCCAGCAGTTACTCCCCTAGCGGGGGCAAATCCATATATTTT. Protein: CASSYSPSGGKSIYF.

The rearrangement joins TRBV7-3 to TRBJ2-3, with TRBD2 identical over 9 bases. The CDR3 runs to 16 residues. V trimming: 5 bases; J trimming: 2 bases; junction bases outside the gene matches: 8. Germline CDR1 reads SGHTA; CDR2 reads FQGTGA. This CDR3 reads CASSPRVAGVTDTQYF. CDR3 nucleotides: TGTGCCAGCAGCCCCCGGGTAGCGGGGGTCACAGATACGCAGTATTTT.

The chain recombines TRBV3-1 (or the pseudogene TRBV3-2) with TRBJ2-1; 9 nucleotides line up with TRBD2. Germline V lookup: CDR1 LGHDT, CDR2 YNNKEL (reference sequence). The ends lost 2 bases at V and 4 bases at J; junction bases unmatched: 9. This CDR3 spans 17 amino acids. The CDR3 coding sequence is TGTGCCAGCAGCCAAAGACTAGCGGCACCCTCTTACAATGAGCAGTTCTTC. Residues: CASSQRLAAPSYNEQFF.

CDR3 sequence: CASSQAGMNTEAFF. DNA of the CDR3: TGTGCCAGCAGCCAAGCGGGGATGAACACTGAAGCTTTCTTT. J is TRBJ1-1 and V is TRBV14; D is unclear. V lost 1 base and J lost 0, with 6 bases in between. CDR3 size: 14 residues. In germline, CDR1 is SGHDN, CDR2 FVKESK.

CDR3 coding DNA: TGTGCCTGGAGTTGGGGCAGGACCGGGGAGCTGTTTTTT. Translated, it gives CAWSWGRTGELFF. The chain links TRBV30 to TRBJ2-2; perhaps TRBD1 as D (5 bases). The V end was cut by 2 bases, the J end by 5 bases, with 9 bases between. This CDR3 has 13 amino acids. Germline assignment: CDR1 GTSNPN and CDR2 SVGIG (reference sequence).

The chain recombines TRBV20-1 with TRBJ1-2; 8 nucleotides align to TRBD1. This CDR3 region has 13 residues. Germline V gene sequence: CDR1 DFQATT, CDR2 SNEGSKA (reference sequence). The V and J ends lost 3 bases and 8 bases, in that order; junction bases with no gene match: 8. Here the CDR3 reads CSASAQGARGYTF. Written as DNA, the CDR3 is TGCAGTGCTAGTGCTCAGGGGGCAAGAGGCTACACCTTC.

The chain employs TRBV6-1 and TRBJ1-5, with D perhaps matching TRBD1 (6 bases). CDR1 MNHNS and CDR2 SASEGT come from the germline V gene. V was clipped by 2 bases and J by 6 bases, with 11 bases between them. This CDR3 has 14 residues. CDR3 region: CASSEMRGRQPQHF. The CDR3, as DNA: TGTGCCAGCAGTGAAATGCGGGGGCGTCAGCCCCAGCATTTT.

V usage is TRBV9 and J usage is TRBJ1-3; 8 positions match TRBD1. This CDR3 is 16 amino acids long. Germline V lookup: CDR1 SGDLS, CDR2 YYNGEE. The junction had 9 bases not matched to a gene; V was cut back by 3 bases and J by 4 bases. In DNA, the CDR3 is TGTGCCAGCAGCGGCACCGGACAGGGCTCCGGAAACACCATATATTTT. Protein sequence: CASSGTGQGSGNTIYF.

This rearrangement joins TRBV7-9 to TRBJ2-3; 7 nucleotides match TRBD2. With 0 bases clipped from V and 5 bases from J, the junction kept 5 bases outside the gene matches. The CDR3 covers 15 residues. Germline CDR1 is SEHNR and CDR2 is FQNEAQ (reference sequence). This CDR3 is CASSLARGGGDTQYF. CDR3 sequence (DNA): TGTGCCAGCAGCTTAGCTCGCGGGGGAGGAGATACGCAGTATTTT.

J is TRBJ2-3 and V is TRBV6-5; possibly TRBD2 for D (6 bases). This CDR3 has 15 residues. Germline V gene data show CDR1 as MNHEY and CDR2 as SVGAGI. The ends were cut back, 6 bases at V and 2 bases at J, with 15 bases in the middle. DNA of the CDR3: TGTGCCAGCAGCCTAAATGGAGGGCCCACAGATACGCAGTATTTT. As protein: CASSLNGGPTDTQYF.

The V gene is TRBV15, the J gene TRBJ2-5; the D is unclear. The V and J ends lost 7 bases and 6 bases respectively, with 15 bases between them. The CDR3 totals 13 residues. Per germline, CDR1 LNHNV and CDR2 YYDKDF (reference sequence). The CDR3 region has the DNA TGTGCCACCAACAATCTGGGTGGCCAGACCCAGTACTTC. This codes for CATNNLGGQTQYF.

The chain uses TRBV3-1 (or the pseudogene TRBV3-2) and TRBJ1-1; the D gene is possibly TRBD1 (5 bases). This CDR3 is 14 amino acids long. The germline CDR1 and CDR2 sequences are LGHDT and YNNKEL (reference sequence). Trimming shortened V by 3 bases and J by 3 bases, and 11 bases separated the two germline ends. CDR3 protein: CASSQQTAYTEAFF. The CDR3 nucleotides are TGTGCCAGCAGCCAGCAGACAGCTTACACTGAAGCTTTCTTT.

The CDR3 protein is CAWSVRLDGQAFF. The CDR3 bases are TGTGCCTGGAGTGTACGGCTGGACGGTCAAGCTTTCTTT. The gene calls are TRBV30 and TRBJ1-1; D call uncertain. The V gene's germline CDR1 is GTSNPN and CDR2 SVGIG (reference sequence). With 0 bases removed from V and 9 bases from J, the gap between germline ends came to 14 bases. CDR3 length: 13 amino acids. Full variable domain (outside the CDR3, taken from reference TRBV30 and TRBJ1-1): SQTIHQWPATLVQPVGSPLSLECTVEGTSNPNLYWYRQAAGRGLQLLFYSVGIGQISSEVPQNLSASRPQDRQFILSSKKLLLSDSGFYLCAWSVRLDGQAFFGQGTRLTVV.

The chain couples TRBV19 to TRBJ1-2, with 7 bases that match TRBD1. Germline V lookup: CDR1 LNHDA, CDR2 SQIVND (reference sequence). The CDR3 loop spans 14 amino acids. The V segment lost 1 base and the J segment 5 bases; nucleotides outside the gene matches: 4. The CDR3 spells CASSIGDRQYGYTF. The CDR3 nucleotides are TGTGCCAGTAGTATAGGGGACAGACAGTATGGCTACACCTTC.

The chain joins TRBV4-3 to TRBJ2-3, with D perhaps matching TRBD1 or TRBD2 (6 bases each). The V end lost 3 bases, the J end lost 2 bases, and 15 bases lay between the germline ends. CDR1 is LGHNA, CDR2 YSLEER, per germline. This CDR3 has 16 residues. The CDR3: CASSQNPPGATDTQYF. The CDR3 nucleotides are TGCGCCAGCAGCCAGAATCCCCCGGGGGCCACAGATACGCAGTATTTT.

This sequence joins TRBV14 and TRBJ2-3; 13 nucleotides align to TRBD2. Germline V gene lookup returns CDR1 SGHDN and CDR2 FVKESK. The CDR3 has 15 amino acids. Unmatched junction bases numbered 1, after V lost 4 bases and J lost 3 bases. CDR3 region: CASSLGLAGTDTQYF. The CDR3 DNA is TGTGCCAGCAGCCTGGGACTAGCGGGAACAGATACGCAGTATTTT.

This clone has a single count. The chain recombines TRBV2 with TRBJ2-1; D unclear. CDR1 and CDR2 from the germline V gene are SNHLY and FYNNEI. The CDR3 is 15 amino acids. V was pared by 8 bases and J by 0 bases, with 14 bases between. DNA for the CDR3: TGTGCCAGCGAATTCTTGGTAGGCTCCTACAATGAGCAGTTCTTC. Translated: CASEFLVGSYNEQFF. Full variable domain (outside the CDR3, taken from reference TRBV2 and TRBJ2-1): EPEVTQTPSHQVTQMGQEVILRCVPISNHLYFYWYRQILGQKVEFLVSFYNNEISEKSEIFDDQFSVERPDGSNFTLKIRSTKLEDSAMYFCASEFLVGSYNEQFFGPGTRLTVL.

The rearrangement uses TRBV2 and TRBJ2-2, with D unresolved. This CDR3 is 16 amino acids long. Per the germline V gene, CDR1 is SNHLY and CDR2 is FYNNEI. Trimming took 3 bases from V and 0 from J, leaving 11 bases between them. CDR3 loop: CASSENHPSNTGELFF. CDR3 nucleotides: TGTGCCAGCAGTGAGAACCACCCCTCGAACACCGGGGAGCTGTTTTTT.

This clone was seen a single time. This chain uses TRBV12-3 or TRBV12-4 with TRBJ2-7; 9 nucleotides align to TRBD1. Losses at the gene ends were 10 bases for V and 3 bases for J; bases not matched to a gene: 7. The CDR3 has 13 residues. The CDR3 DNA follows: TGTGCCAACCAACCGGGACAGGGCTACGAGCAGTACTTC. Its protein is CANQPGQGYEQYF.

The gene calls are TRBV30 and TRBJ2-7, with D unresolved. Germline CDR1 and CDR2: GTSNPN and SVGIG (reference sequence). V was cut by 2 bases and J by 0 bases, with 14 bases left in between. This CDR3 contains 15 residues. The CDR3 DNA is TGTGCCTGGAGTAAGGGCATTCCTAGCTCCTACGAGCAGTACTTC. It encodes CAWSKGIPSSYEQYF.

This clone was recorded once. The V gene is TRBV5-8, the J gene TRBJ1-2; no firm D call. CDR1 SGHTS and CDR2 YDEGEE come from the germline V gene. The CDR3 is 14 residues long. The germline V and J ends were trimmed by 0 bases and 6 bases, with 12 bases remaining between them. CDR3 nucleotide sequence: TGTGCCAGCAGCTTGGATGTGACGGGCGATGGCTACACCTTC. It specifies CASSLDVTGDGYTF.

Here the CDR3 reads CSATPGQRNTEAFF. The CDR3 coding sequence is TGCAGCGCCACCCCGGGACAGCGGAACACTGAAGCTTTCTTT. The chain carries TRBV29-1 and TRBJ1-1; 7 positions agree with TRBD1. Trimming at V came to 7 bases and at J to 1 base, leaving 9 bases not matched to a gene. Germline loops: CDR1 SQVTM, CDR2 ANQGSEA. The CDR3 has 14 amino acids. The full variable domain, its missing parts supplied by reference TRBV29-1 and TRBJ1-1, is SAVISQKPSRDICQRGTSLTIQCQVDSQVTMMFWYRQQPGQSLTLIATANQGSEATYESGFVIDKFPISRPNLTFSTLTVSNMSPEDSSIYLCSATPGQRNTEAFFGQGTRLTVV.

This chain joins TRBV7-8 and TRBJ2-5; possible D gene TRBD2, 7 bases. V was cut by 7 bases and J by 5 bases, with 14 bases left in between. CDR1 is SGHVS and CDR2 is FQNEAQ in the germline V gene. The CDR3 is 13 residues long. The CDR3 DNA follows: TGTGCCAGCACCAGGGGAGGGTCGGAGACCCAGTACTTC. Protein product: CASTRGGSETQYF.

The chain carries TRBV5-1 and TRBJ1-2; no reliable D call. Between the trimmed V and J ends, which lost 7 bases and 1 base, there was a span of 20 bases. The germline V gene encodes CDR1 SGHRS and CDR2 YFSETQ. The length of the CDR3 is 16 residues. CDR3 in amino acids: CASRQMTGTSNYGYTF. CDR3 bases: TGCGCCAGCCGACAAATGACTGGTACGAGTAACTATGGCTACACCTTC.

CDR3 DNA sequence: TGTGCCAGCAGTGTAGGTACGAATCAGCCCCAGCATTTT. This gives the protein CASSVGTNQPQHF. The chain carries TRBV2 and TRBJ1-5; D call uncertain. CDR1 is SNHLY, CDR2 FYNNEI, per germline. The CDR3 loop spans 13 amino acids. The V end was cut by 4 bases, the J end by 4 bases, with 8 bases between. Combining the CDR3 with reference TRBV2 and TRBJ1-5 gives the whole variable domain EPEVTQTPSHQVTQMGQEVILRCVPISNHLYFYWYRQILGQKVEFLVSFYNNEISEKSEIFDDQFSVERPDGSNFTLKIRSTKLEDSAMYFCASSVGTNQPQHFGDGTRLSIL.